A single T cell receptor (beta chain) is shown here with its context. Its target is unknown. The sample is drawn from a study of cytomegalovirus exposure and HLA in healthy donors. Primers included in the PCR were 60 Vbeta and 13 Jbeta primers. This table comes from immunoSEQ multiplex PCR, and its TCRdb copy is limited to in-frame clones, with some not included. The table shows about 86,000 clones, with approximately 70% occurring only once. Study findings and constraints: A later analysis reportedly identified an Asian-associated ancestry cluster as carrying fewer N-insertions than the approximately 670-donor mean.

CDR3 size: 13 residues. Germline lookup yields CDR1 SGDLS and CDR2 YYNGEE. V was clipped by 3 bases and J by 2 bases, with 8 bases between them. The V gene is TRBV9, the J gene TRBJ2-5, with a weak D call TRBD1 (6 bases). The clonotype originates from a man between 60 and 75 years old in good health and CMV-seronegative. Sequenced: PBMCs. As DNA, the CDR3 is TGTGCCAGCAGCGCCGGACAGCAAGAGACCCAGTACTTC. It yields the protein CASSAGQQETQYF.